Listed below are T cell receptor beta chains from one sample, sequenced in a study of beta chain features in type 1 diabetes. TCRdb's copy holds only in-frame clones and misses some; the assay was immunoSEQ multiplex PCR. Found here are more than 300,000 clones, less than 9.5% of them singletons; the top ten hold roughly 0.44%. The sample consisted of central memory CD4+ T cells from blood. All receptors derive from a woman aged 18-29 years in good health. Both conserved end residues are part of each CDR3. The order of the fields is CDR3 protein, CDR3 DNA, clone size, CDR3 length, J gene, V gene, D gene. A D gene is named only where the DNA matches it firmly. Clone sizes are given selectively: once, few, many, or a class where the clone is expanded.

CDR3: CASSVSPSASYEQYF
DNA: TGTGCCAGCAGCGTATCCCCTAGCGCGAGCTACGAGCAGTACTTC
size: .
length: 15
J: TRBJ2-7
V: TRBV9
D: .

CDR3: CASSLAVETQYF
DNA: TGTGCCAGCAGCTTAGCGGTGGAGACCCAGTACTTC
size: few
length: 12
J: TRBJ2-5
V: TRBV7-6
D: .

CDR3: CASSLSRGRNEQFF
DNA: TGTGCCAGCAGTTTATCTAGGGGGCGGAATGAGCAGTTCTTC
size: .
length: 14
J: TRBJ2-1
V: TRBV28
D: TRBD1

CDR3: CASSPTQQVIQFF
DNA: TGTGCCAGCAGCCCGACTCAACAGGTTATCCAGTTCTTC
size: few
length: 13
J: TRBJ2-1
V: TRBV14
D: .

CDR3: CASSVSGDNSPLHF
DNA: TGTGCCAGCAGCGTATCGGGGGACAATTCACCCCTCCACTTT
size: .
length: 14
J: TRBJ1-6
V: TRBV9
D: .

CDR3: CASRQTGTGGYEQYF
DNA: TGTGCCAGCAGACAAACCGGGACAGGGGGGTACGAGCAGTACTTC
size: few
length: 15
J: TRBJ2-7
V: TRBV14
D: TRBD1

CDR3: CSAYYQGEQFF
DNA: TGCAGTGCATACTACCAAGGGGAGCAGTTCTTC
size: .
length: 11
J: TRBJ2-1
V: TRBV20-1
D: .

CDR3: CAISEPPVGTQYF
DNA: TGTGCCATCAGTGAGCCCCCGGTCGGGACCCAGTACTTC
size: many
length: 13
J: TRBJ2-5
V: TRBV10-3
D: .

CDR3: CASSRASVSSEQFF
DNA: TGTGCCAGCAGCCGGGCCTCCGTTTCTAGTGAGCAGTTCTTC
size: many
length: 14
J: TRBJ2-1
V: TRBV7-9
D: .

CDR3: CASSQSGWPSGRVSETQYF
DNA: TGCGCCAGCAGTCAATCGGGGTGGCCTAGCGGGAGGGTCTCAGAGACCCAGTACTTC
size: few
length: 19
J: TRBJ2-5
V: TRBV23-1
D: TRBD2

CDR3: CASSDDRSQNQPQHF
DNA: TGTGCCAGCAGTGACGACAGAAGTCAGAATCAGCCCCAGCATTTT
size: .
length: 15
J: TRBJ1-5
V: TRBV2
D: .

CDR3: CASSQRLTGSGANVLTF
DNA: TGCGCCAGCAGCCAACGGTTGACAGGGTCTGGGGCCAACGTCCTGACTTTC
size: few
length: 17
J: TRBJ2-6
V: TRBV5-1
D: TRBD1

CDR3: CAITTSLGASGYTF
DNA: TGTGCCATCACTACGTCCTTGGGGGCGTCGGGCTACACCTTC
size: few
length: 14
J: TRBJ1-2
V: TRBV10-3
D: .

CDR3: CASSFSGASYEQYF
DNA: TGTGCCAGCAGCTTTAGCGGAGCCTCCTACGAGCAGTACTTC
size: many
length: 14
J: TRBJ2-7
V: TRBV11-2
D: .

CDR3: CATGGTSRYNEQFF
DNA: TGTGCCACGGGAGGGACTAGCAGGTACAATGAGCAGTTCTTC
size: few
length: 14
J: TRBJ2-1
V: TRBV10-3
D: TRBD2

CDR3: CASSVSGTGELFF
DNA: TGTGCCAGCAGTGTATCTGGGACCGGGGAGCTGTTTTTT
size: .
length: 13
J: TRBJ2-2
V: TRBV6-6
D: .

CDR3: CATSRWTSHNEQFF
DNA: TGTGCCACCAGCAGATGGACTAGCCACAATGAGCAGTTCTTC
size: .
length: 14
J: TRBJ2-1
V: TRBV15
D: TRBD2

CDR3: CASSLGVAGSLNEQFF
DNA: TGCGCCAGCAGCTTGGGCGTAGCGGGGTCCCTAAATGAGCAGTTCTTC
size: few
length: 16
J: TRBJ2-1
V: TRBV5-1
D: TRBD2

CDR3: CASRPGQGIYEQYF
DNA: TGCGCCAGCAGGCCGGGACAGGGGATATACGAGCAGTACTTC
size: few
length: 14
J: TRBJ2-7
V: TRBV5-1
D: TRBD1

CDR3: CATSRDQGAYEQYF
DNA: TGTGCCACCAGCAGAGATCAAGGGGCCTACGAGCAGTACTTC
size: .
length: 14
J: TRBJ2-7
V: TRBV15
D: .

CDR3: CASTSGTSYEQYF
DNA: TGTGCCAGCACTAGCGGAACGTCATACGAGCAGTACTTC
size: .
length: 13
J: TRBJ2-7
V: TRBV2
D: TRBD2

CDR3: CASSPRTNYGYTF
DNA: TGTGCCAGCAGCCCTCGGACCAACTATGGCTACACCTTC
size: few
length: 13
J: TRBJ1-2
V: TRBV5-6
D: .

CDR3: CASSPKTTNTEAFF
DNA: TGTGCCAGCAGCCCGAAAACAACGAACACTGAAGCTTTCTTT
size: few
length: 14
J: TRBJ1-1
V: TRBV7-9
D: .

CDR3: CSASKGWDQETQYF
DNA: TGCAGCGCATCCAAAGGGTGGGACCAAGAGACCCAGTACTTC
size: many
length: 14
J: TRBJ2-5
V: TRBV29-1
D: .

CDR3: CASSLEGTTTYNEQFF
DNA: TGTGCCAGCAGCTTGGAAGGGACAACTACCTACAATGAGCAGTTCTTC
size: medium-sized
length: 16
J: TRBJ2-1
V: TRBV5-5
D: .

CDR3: CASSLAGYGYEQYF
DNA: TGTGCCAGCAGCTTAGCGGGATATGGATACGAGCAGTACTTC
size: many
length: 14
J: TRBJ2-7
V: TRBV11-2
D: .

CDR3: CASSLAQSTEAYEQYF
DNA: TGCGCCAGCAGCTTGGCCCAGTCGACGGAGGCCTACGAGCAGTACTTC
size: few
length: 16
J: TRBJ2-7
V: TRBV5-1
D: .

CDR3: CASSLSASNTEAFF
DNA: TGTGCCAGCAGCTTGTCGGCCTCGAACACTGAAGCTTTCTTT
size: .
length: 14
J: TRBJ1-1
V: TRBV5-4
D: .

CDR3: CASSLRGQAGDEQYF
DNA: TGCGCCAGCAGCTTGCGGGGACAGGCCGGGGACGAGCAGTACTTC
size: .
length: 15
J: TRBJ2-7
V: TRBV5-1
D: TRBD1

CDR3: CASSSWEGMKTQYF
DNA: TGTGCCAGCAGCTCCTGGGAGGGGATGAAGACCCAGTACTTC
size: few
length: 14
J: TRBJ2-5
V: TRBV7-2
D: TRBD2

CDR3: CASSHLAAGTSSYNEQFF
DNA: TGTGCCAGCAGCCACTTAGCCGCAGGGACTAGCTCCTACAATGAGCAGTTCTTC
size: few
length: 18
J: TRBJ2-1
V: TRBV14
D: TRBD2

CDR3: CASTRNVPTGLAAQETQYF
DNA: TGCGCCAGCACCCGCAACGTACCAACGGGACTAGCGGCCCAAGAGACCCAGTACTTC
size: .
length: 19
J: TRBJ2-5
V: TRBV5-1
D: TRBD2

CDR3: CASSLELAAPVDNEQFF
DNA: TGTGCCAGCAGCTTAGAGCTAGCGGCCCCTGTTGACAATGAGCAGTTCTTC
size: few
length: 17
J: TRBJ2-1
V: TRBV7-8
D: TRBD2

CDR3: CASGMGLAGGTLGTQYF
DNA: TGTGCCAGCGGAATGGGACTAGCGGGAGGGACGTTGGGGACCCAGTACTTC
size: .
length: 17
J: TRBJ2-5
V: TRBV10-3
D: TRBD2

CDR3: CATSKGGSNQPQHF
DNA: TGTGCCACCAGCAAAGGGGGTAGCAATCAGCCCCAGCATTTT
size: .
length: 14
J: TRBJ1-5
V: TRBV15
D: .

CDR3: CASSLMIRNEQFF
DNA: TGTGCCAGCAGCTTGATGATTAGAAATGAGCAGTTCTTC
size: .
length: 13
J: TRBJ2-1
V: TRBV11-2
D: .

CDR3: CASSYQGSDNEQFF
DNA: TGTGCCAGCAGCTATCAGGGGTCCGACAATGAGCAGTTCTTC
size: few
length: 14
J: TRBJ2-1
V: TRBV7-2
D: .

CDR3: CASTGLLRDTQYF
DNA: TGTGCCAGCACAGGCCTCTTGCGGGATACGCAGTATTTT
size: .
length: 13
J: TRBJ2-3
V: TRBV2
D: .

CDR3: CASSQIFSRTDTQYF
DNA: TGCGCCAGCAGCCAAATCTTCTCTCGCACAGATACGCAGTATTTT
size: .
length: 15
J: TRBJ2-3
V: TRBV5-4
D: .

CDR3: CASSLAGGHTEAFF
DNA: TGTGCCAGCAGCTTGGCAGGAGGCCACACTGAAGCTTTCTTT
size: few
length: 14
J: TRBJ1-1
V: TRBV5-6
D: .

CDR3: CASSVDLYYKNIQYF
DNA: TGTGCCAGCAGCGTGGACCTTTATTACAAAAACATTCAGTACTTC
size: many
length: 15
J: TRBJ2-4
V: TRBV9
D: .

CDR3: CAISDRVGNTEAFF
DNA: TGTGCCATCAGTGACAGGGTGGGGAACACTGAAGCTTTCTTT
size: .
length: 14
J: TRBJ1-1
V: TRBV10-3
D: .

CDR3: CASSNGLATDTQYF
DNA: TGTGCCAGCAGCAACGGACTGGCCACAGATACGCAGTATTTT
size: few
length: 14
J: TRBJ2-3
V: TRBV5-4
D: .

CDR3: CASSTVLTPDTQYF
DNA: TGCGCCAGCAGTACTGTCCTAACCCCAGATACGCAGTATTTT
size: .
length: 14
J: TRBJ2-3
V: TRBV10-2
D: .

CDR3: CASSIDGGYEQYF
DNA: TGTGCCAGTAGTATAGACGGCGGATACGAGCAGTACTTC
size: few
length: 13
J: TRBJ2-7
V: TRBV19
D: .

CDR3: CASSLRDRGYGYTF
DNA: TGTGCCAGCAGCTTACGGGACAGGGGGTATGGCTACACCTTC
size: few
length: 14
J: TRBJ1-2
V: TRBV7-9
D: TRBD1